The 14 T cell receptor beta chains listed next were all sequenced from one sample in a study of early T cells in non-severe SARS-CoV-2 infection. From the 5' RACE reads, TCRdb called clonotypes with MiXCR, one entry per CDR3 protein. In the table there are 56,000 or so distinct CDR3 sequences, less than 15% of which are singletons. The sample consisted of whole blood, taken at baseline. All receptors come from an adult who was a healthcare worker with PCR-confirmed SARS-CoV-2 infection or an uninfected control (not recorded which).

This clonotype was counted at least ten times. This chain uses TRBV10-2 with TRBJ2-1; D not certain. With 0 bases removed from V and 0 bases from J, the gap between germline ends came to 6 bases. Germline CDR1 is WSHSY and CDR2 is SAAADI. The CDR3 runs 15 residues. CDR3 in DNA: TGCGCCAGCAGTGAGTCGGGGTCCTCCTACAATGAGCAGTTCTTC. This sequence encodes CASSESGSSYNEQFF.

This clonotype was picked up a small number of times. The chain uses TRBV7-9 and TRBJ2-1; D not certain. The CDR3 spans 14 residues. Germline loops: CDR1 SEHNR, CDR2 FQNEAQ (reference sequence). With 5 bases removed from V and 7 bases from J, the gap between germline ends came to 15 bases. This chain's CDR3 is CASSPPKTGNEQFF. The CDR3 DNA is TGTGCCAGCAGCCCCCCCAAGACTGGAAATGAGCAGTTCTTC.

This clonotype showed up many times. The chain is built from TRBV12-3 or TRBV12-4 and TRBJ2-1, with a possible D match to TRBD1 (6 bases). This CDR3 has 16 amino acids. V lost 5 bases, J lost 2 bases, and 16 bases lay in between. The CDR3 DNA reads as TGTGCCAGCAGTCCCTTACTTACAGGGACCTACAATGAGCAGTTCTTC. The encoded protein is CASSPLLTGTYNEQFF.

The chain carries TRBV12-3 or TRBV12-4 and TRBJ2-1, with no clear D. The CDR3 loop spans 15 amino acids. The ends were cut back, 7 bases at V and 4 bases at J, with 17 bases in the middle. CDR3 in DNA: TGTGCCAGCACCTTCGTTCTCCCCGGGTACAATGAGCAGTTCTTC. It specifies CASTFVLPGYNEQFF.

This sequence joins TRBV28 and TRBJ1-5; D is perhaps TRBD1 (5 bases). The V gene lost 2 bases and the J gene lost 4 bases, with 9 bases spanning the gap. CDR3 length: 14 residues. Germline assignment: CDR1 MDHEN and CDR2 SYDVKM. This chain's CDR3 is CASSLQGPNQPQHF. Written as DNA, the CDR3 is TGTGCCAGCAGTTTACAGGGACCGAATCAGCCCCAGCATTTT.

This clonotype was detected once. The rearrangement joins TRBV28 to TRBJ2-5, with D unresolved. There are 13 residues in the CDR3. V was shortened by 8 bases and J by 5 bases, with 15 bases between the two germline ends. Per the germline V gene, CDR1 is MDHEN and CDR2 is SYDVKM. The CDR3 sequence is CASLTVGHETQYF. CDR3 bases: TGTGCCAGCCTCACCGTCGGGCATGAGACCCAGTACTTC.

The V and J genes are TRBV20-1 and TRBJ1-3; D uncertain. With 5 bases removed from V and 2 bases from J, the gap between germline ends came to 13 bases. The germline V gene has CDR1 DFQATT and CDR2 SNEGSKA (reference sequence). CDR3 length: 14 amino acids. CDR3 loop: CSAGSGSPGNTIYF. The CDR3 coding sequence is TGCAGTGCTGGTTCAGGTTCCCCTGGAAACACCATATATTTT.

This clonotype is categorized as medium-sized. The CDR3, as DNA: TGTGCCAGCAGCCCGGGAGTGTCCTACAATGAGCAGTTCTTC. This encodes CASSPGVSYNEQFF. The chain joins TRBV7-8 to TRBJ2-1; D possibly corresponds to TRBD2 (6 bases). CDR3 length: 14 amino acids. V was trimmed by 5 bases and J by 1 base, leaving 9 bases between them. The germline V gene has CDR1 SGHVS and CDR2 FQNEAQ.

Ten or more counts support this clonotype. This rearrangement joins TRBV4-1 to TRBJ2-3, with TRBD2 identical over 12 bases. After removal of 4 bases from V and 3 bases from J, the junction contained 11 bases not matched to a gene. CDR1 and CDR2 (germline): MGHRA, YSYEKL. The CDR3 covers 18 residues. CDR3 sequence reads: CASSRETSGRISTDTQYF. The CDR3 DNA sequence: TGCGCCAGCAGCCGCGAGACTAGCGGGAGAATAAGTACAGATACGCAGTATTTT.

The chain carries TRBV20-1 and TRBJ2-7; TRBD1 agrees at 7 bases. Germline CDR1 is DFQATT and CDR2 is SNEGSKA (reference sequence). CDR3 length equals 17 residues. V was pared by 2 bases and J by 1 base, with 14 bases of the junction left unmatched. The CDR3 region has the DNA TGCAGTGCTAGAACGACAGGGCGCTTACTTCCTTCCTACGAGCAGTACTTC. Its translation is CSARTTGRLLPSYEQYF.

This clonotype was counted once. The chain combines TRBV5-6 with TRBJ1-1; D might be TRBD1 (5 bases). Looked up from germline, CDR1 is SGHDT and CDR2 is YYEEEE. This CDR3 region has 15 residues. The V and J ends lost 4 bases and 0 bases respectively, with 13 bases between them. The CDR3 protein is CASSNWGFLNTEAFF. CDR3 nucleotides: TGTGCCAGCAGCAATTGGGGCTTCCTGAACACTGAAGCTTTCTTT.

The rearrangement uses TRBV10-2 and TRBJ1-2; D uncertain. V gave up 2 bases and J gave up 8 bases, with 9 bases separating them. CDR1 WSHSY and CDR2 SAAADI come from the germline V gene. The CDR3 is made up of 12 amino acids. Here the CDR3 reads CASSEIGRGYTF. The CDR3 region has the DNA TGCGCCAGCAGTGAGATTGGCCGGGGCTACACCTTC.

This clonotype was seen more than once but under ten times. V is TRBV9 and J is TRBJ1-4; D unclear. The CDR3 is 15 residues long. V lost 0 bases and J 4 bases, leaving 10 bases between the germline ends. CDR1 and CDR2 from the germline V gene are SGDLS and YYNGEE. In DNA form, the CDR3 reads TGTGCCAGCAGCGTAGGGGCCGCCCATAATGAAAAACTGTTTTTT. Translating gives CASSVGAAHNEKLFF.

J is TRBJ2-3 and V is TRBV28, with 7 bases identical to TRBD2. V lost 7 bases and J lost 1; bases outside the gene matches: 5. The length of the CDR3 is 14 residues. Germline assignment: CDR1 MDHEN and CDR2 SYDVKM. CDR3 sequence reads: CASIYGGGTDTQYF. The DNA of the CDR3 is TGTGCCAGCATCTATGGGGGGGGCACAGATACGCAGTATTTT.